The 32 T cell receptor beta chains in this list originate from one sample, sequenced in a study of T cells in Graves' hyperthyroidism and ophthalmopathy. Amplification yielded TCR beta CDR3 regions, with RNA transcripts as the source. The HTBI primer set drove a first-round RT-PCR of the TCR CDR3. TCRdb processed the multiplex PCR reads anew with MiXCR; each CDR3 protein has one entry. The sample lists about 530,000 distinct CDR3 sequences, approximately 17% occurring once. Sequencing was carried out using blood. The receptors here all came from a woman aged 18 to 35 with Graves' ophthalmopathy.

The chain carries TRBV6-2 or TRBV6-3 and TRBJ2-5; 9 bases map to TRBD2. Germline V gene sequence: CDR1 MNHEY, CDR2 SVGEGT. This CDR3 contains 13 residues. V lost 5 bases and J lost 2; bases outside the gene matches: 0. CDR3 in amino acids: CASSAGGQETQYF. The CDR3 nucleotides read TGTGCCAGCAGTGCGGGGGGGCAAGAGACCCAGTACTTC.

As to this clonotype: This sequence may be a read error, since a much larger clone differs from it by one base. The rearrangement joins TRBV11-3 to TRBJ1-2; 10 bases are a match to TRBD1. The CDR3 loop spans 12 amino acids. CDR1 and CDR2 (germline): SGHNT, YENEEA. CDR3 region: CASGLDRGPYTF. The CDR3, as DNA: TGTGCCAGCGGCTTAGACAGGGGGCCCTACACCTTC.

This clonotype was found many times. This rearrangement joins TRBV5-1 to TRBJ2-3, with TRBD2 as a possible D gene (6 bases). From germline, CDR1 is SGHRS and CDR2 YFSETQ. Between the trimmed V and J ends, which lost 4 bases and 2 bases, there was a span of 14 bases. This CDR3 spans 15 amino acids. The CDR3 bases are TGCGCCAGCAGCGGACTATCTTATGACACAGATACGCAGTATTTT. Amino acid sequence: CASSGLSYDTDTQYF.

This clonotype was seen more than once but under ten times. J is TRBJ2-7 and V is TRBV30; 8 nucleotides match TRBD1. Trimming cost V 2 bases and J 0 bases; bases outside gene matches: 9. Germline V lookup: CDR1 GTSNPN, CDR2 SVGIG (reference sequence). There are 16 residues in the CDR3. CDR3 region: CAWSHGQGRGSYEQYF. The CDR3 DNA is TGTGCCTGGAGTCACGGACAGGGCAGAGGCTCCTACGAGCAGTACTTC.

This clonotype was detected many times. V is TRBV6-1 and J is TRBJ1-5; tentative D call: TRBD1 (6 bases). The CDR3 is made up of 16 amino acids. Germline loops: CDR1 MNHNS, CDR2 SASEGT. V was clipped by 4 bases and J by 3 bases, with 16 bases between them. In nucleotides, the CDR3 is TGTGCCAGCAGTGGGGGGCAGACCTTTTACAATCAGCCCCAGCATTTT. Encoded protein: CASSGGQTFYNQPQHF.

This clonotype was observed a handful of times. The chain uses TRBV28 and TRBJ1-4, with no clear D. From germline, CDR1 is MDHEN and CDR2 SYDVKM. V was clipped by 6 bases and J by 8 bases, with 10 bases between them. The CDR3 covers 12 residues. CDR3 coding DNA: TGTGCCAGCAGCTCCACGGCCGAAAAACTGTTTTTT. Translation: CASSSTAEKLFF. Drawing the rest from reference TRBV28 and TRBJ1-4, the complete variable domain is DVKVTQSSRYLVKRTGEKVFLECVQDMDHENMFWYRQDPGLGLRLIYFSYDVKMKEKGDIPEGYSVSREKKERFSLILESASTNQTSMYLCASSSTAEKLFFGSGTQLSVL.

V usage is TRBV5-1 and J usage is TRBJ1-1; D is unclear. Looked up from germline, CDR1 is SGHRS and CDR2 is YFSETQ. Deletions cut 0 bases from V and 0 bases from J, with 9 bases between. This CDR3 spans 15 amino acids. The CDR3 loop reads CASSLGSALNTEAFF. Here the CDR3 DNA reads TGCGCCAGCAGCTTGGGGTCGGCTCTGAACACTGAAGCTTTCTTT.

This clonotype was observed at least ten times. V gene TRBV12-3 or TRBV12-4 combines with J gene TRBJ2-3; 7 bases are a match to TRBD2. V was clipped by 6 bases and J by 5 bases; unmatched bases: 11. CDR3 length: 15 amino acids. This chain's CDR3 is CASRGGEDSRDTQYF. CDR3 nucleotides: TGTGCCAGCAGGGGGGGGGAGGATTCCCGAGATACGCAGTATTTT.

This sequence joins TRBV30 and TRBJ1-2; D possibly corresponds to TRBD1 (5 bases). Trimming took off 7 bases at V and 6 bases at J, with 12 bases between the two ends. There are 11 residues in the CDR3. CDR1 is GTSNPN and CDR2 is SVGIG in the germline V gene (reference sequence). DNA for the CDR3: TGTGCCTCGGCGCCGGGGGATGGCTACACCTTC. It specifies CASAPGDGYTF.

This clonotype was detected once. The chain employs TRBV6-5 and TRBJ2-3; 11 bases match TRBD1. The J segment lost 3 bases and the V segment lost 2 bases, leaving 4 bases of the junction unmatched. The CDR3 spans 16 residues. Germline V CDR1 and CDR2: MNHEY, SVGAGI. The CDR3 protein is CASSYRGTGGTDTQYF. The DNA of the CDR3 is TGTGCCAGCAGTTACCGAGGGACAGGGGGAACAGATACGCAGTATTTT.

This clonotype was recorded at least ten times. The V and J genes are TRBV6-1 and TRBJ1-1; D may be TRBD1 (6 bases). The V and J ends lost 6 bases and 0 bases respectively, with 20 bases between them. Germline values: CDR1 MNHNS, CDR2 SASEGT. This CDR3 has 17 residues. The CDR3 region is CASSLRPPGALNTEAFF. DNA of the CDR3: TGTGCCAGCAGCCTAAGACCCCCGGGGGCCCTGAACACTGAAGCTTTCTTT.

This clonotype was picked up many times. This chain links TRBV2 with TRBJ1-4, with D maybe TRBD1 (6 bases). The CDR3 is made up of 13 amino acids. Germline V CDR1 and CDR2: SNHLY, FYNNEI. Trimming shortened V by 7 bases and J by 4 bases, and 10 bases separated the two germline ends. The chain's CDR3 is CASMVGGNEKLFF. The CDR3 nucleotides are TGTGCCAGCATGGTAGGGGGTAATGAAAAACTGTTTTTT.

This chain uses TRBV12-3 or TRBV12-4 with TRBJ2-3; the match to TRBD2 covers 9 bases. The CDR3 runs to 15 residues. J lost 0 bases, V lost 6 bases, and 4 bases had no gene match. This chain's CDR3 is CASRQSGRSTDTQYF. CDR3 nucleotides: TGTGCCAGCAGGCAAAGCGGGAGGAGCACAGATACGCAGTATTTT.

This clonotype was seen repeatedly, ten times or more. The rearrangement links TRBV28 to TRBJ2-2; unclear D gene. V dropped 5 bases and J dropped 4 bases, with 8 bases sitting between them. Germline CDR1 MDHEN, CDR2 SYDVKM. This CDR3 is 13 amino acids long. In nucleotides, the CDR3 is TGTGCCAGCAGTCGGAGTGTCACCGGGGAGCTGTTTTTT. Protein: CASSRSVTGELFF.

This chain joins TRBV29-1 and TRBJ1-3; D unresolved. Trimming stripped 1 base from V and 4 bases from J, with 11 bases between. Looked up from germline, CDR1 is SQVTM and CDR2 is ANQGSEA. The CDR3 loop spans 14 amino acids. This CDR3 is CSVEVPAAGNTIYF. As DNA, the CDR3 is TGCAGCGTTGAAGTTCCGGCGGCCGGAAACACCATATATTTT.

There are many counts of this clonotype. The rearrangement joins TRBV2 to TRBJ1-2, with a tentative D call TRBD1 (5 bases). Germline CDR1 and CDR2: SNHLY and FYNNEI. The CDR3 extends over 13 amino acids. V was cut by 0 bases and J by 10 bases, with 12 bases left in between. CDR3 loop: CASSEADPGAYTF. CDR3 DNA: TGTGCCAGCAGTGAAGCGGACCCTGGGGCCTACACCTTC.

This clonotype was recorded at least ten times. V and J are TRBV30 and TRBJ2-3; 8 positions match TRBD2. CDR1 GTSNPN and CDR2 SVGIG come from the germline V gene (reference sequence). Unmatched junction bases numbered 4, after V lost 0 bases and J lost 5 bases. The CDR3 covers 14 residues. As DNA, the CDR3 is TGTGCCTGGAGTGTCAGCGGGAGAGGAGATACGCAGTATTTT. As protein: CAWSVSGRGDTQYF.

This clonotype has ten or more counts. The CDR3 DNA reads as TGTGCCAGCAGTTCGCCGGGACAGCCCAACTATGGCTACACCTTC. This encodes CASSSPGQPNYGYTF. V is TRBV28 and J is TRBJ1-2, with 7 positions matching TRBD1. Germline trimming cut 4 bases from V and 2 bases from J; bases unmatched to any gene: 7. The CDR3 spans 15 residues. Germline assignment: CDR1 MDHEN and CDR2 SYDVKM.

V gene TRBV16 combines with J gene TRBJ2-5; D not certain. Germline CDR1 is KGHSY and CDR2 is FQNENV. This CDR3 has 13 amino acids. V was pared by 0 bases and J by 0 bases, with 2 bases between. The CDR3 region has the DNA TGTGCCAGCAGCCAATCCGACCAAGAGACCCAGTACTTC. Its translation: CASSQSDQETQYF.

The rearrangement uses TRBV7-2 and TRBJ2-7; TRBD2 is a possible D gene (6 bases). The CDR3 loop spans 16 amino acids. V was cut by 1 base and J by 0 bases, with 13 bases left in between. Germline CDR1 SGHTA, CDR2 FQGNSA. The CDR3, as DNA: TGTGCCAGCAGCTTAGTTTTGCGGGGAGGCTCCTACGAGCAGTACTTC. Translated: CASSLVLRGGSYEQYF.

This clonotype was counted once. The V and J genes are TRBV19 and TRBJ2-7, with 8 nucleotides matching TRBD1. With V trimmed by 0 bases and J by 7 bases, 17 bases remained unmatched. The CDR3 is made up of 18 amino acids. Germline V gives CDR1 LNHDA, CDR2 SQIVND (reference sequence). The CDR3 here is CASSIDGTGHTPLREQYF. CDR3 DNA: TGTGCCAGTAGTATAGACGGGACAGGCCATACTCCACTACGAGAGCAGTACTTC.

Many counts were recorded for this clonotype. The chain has TRBV27 and TRBJ2-7, with TRBD1 identical over 9 bases. The germline V gene has CDR1 MNHEY and CDR2 SMNVEV (reference sequence). The CDR3 totals 14 residues. V gave up 5 bases and J gave up 4 bases; unmatched junction bases: 6. CDR3 amino acids: CASSIIGQGYEQYF. CDR3 nucleotides: TGTGCCAGCAGTATCATCGGACAGGGGTACGAGCAGTACTTC.

This clonotype was picked up many times. V is TRBV28 and J is TRBJ1-2, with D tentatively TRBD1 (5 bases). This CDR3 is 13 amino acids long. V was pared by 6 bases and J by 4 bases, with 12 bases between. The V gene's germline CDR1 is MDHEN and CDR2 SYDVKM. In DNA, the CDR3 is TGTGCCAGCAGCTTGGGACGGCTCTATGGCTACACCTTC. It codes for CASSLGRLYGYTF.

The gene calls are TRBV6-2 or TRBV6-3 and TRBJ2-6; the D is unclear. The CDR3 is made up of 13 amino acids. Germline V gene sequence: CDR1 MNHEY, CDR2 SVGEGT. V lost 10 bases to trimming and J lost 1 base, with 8 bases between them. CDR3 residues: CATRASGANVLTF. The CDR3 DNA reads TGTGCCACTCGGGCTTCTGGGGCCAACGTCCTGACTTTC.

V and J are TRBV5-1 and TRBJ1-4; no clear D. Germline values: CDR1 SGHRS, CDR2 YFSETQ. V lost 2 bases to trimming and J lost 9 bases, with 11 bases between them. The CDR3 has 13 amino acids. This CDR3 is CASSFQDRQKLFF. The CDR3 region has the DNA TGCGCCAGCAGCTTCCAGGACCGGCAAAAACTGTTTTTT. Full variable domain (remainder filled in from reference TRBV5-1 and TRBJ1-4): KAGVTQTPRYLIKTRGQQVTLSCSPISGHRSVSWYQQTPGQGLQFLFEYFSETQRNKGNFPGRFSGRQFSNSRSEMNVSTLELGDSALYLCASSFQDRQKLFFGSGTQLSVL.

This clonotype has at least ten counts. V and J are TRBV5-1 and TRBJ1-1, with 10 bases fitting TRBD1. This CDR3 has 17 residues. The V gene end was trimmed by 4 bases and the J gene end by 4 bases; junction bases not matched to a gene: 13. The germline CDR1 and CDR2 sequences are SGHRS and YFSETQ. The DNA for the CDR3 is TGCGCCAGCAGCCCCTTAACGGGACAGGGGAAGGGCACTGAAGCTTTCTTT. This gives the protein CASSPLTGQGKGTEAFF.

V and J are TRBV27 and TRBJ2-7, with 8 bases lining up with TRBD1. The CDR3 is 15 residues long. The V and J ends lost 2 bases and 5 bases, in that order; junction bases with no gene match: 8. Germline lookup yields CDR1 MNHEY and CDR2 SMNVEV (reference sequence). The CDR3 loop is CASSLRTGPYDEQYF. The CDR3 bases are TGTGCCAGCAGTTTACGGACAGGGCCTTACGACGAGCAGTACTTC.

This clonotype has only one observation. Given a much more abundant clone one base away, this may be a read error. J is TRBJ2-5 and V is TRBV10-2; D is perhaps TRBD2 (6 bases). V was clipped by 8 bases and J by 5 bases, with 15 bases between them. Germline V lookup: CDR1 WSHSY, CDR2 SAAADI. The CDR3 has 13 amino acids. The chain's CDR3 is CASGQLAGETQYF. The CDR3 nucleotides read TGCGCCAGCGGGCAACTAGCAGGGGAGACCCAGTACTTC.

The chain is built from TRBV20-1 and TRBJ2-3; 14 bases map to TRBD2. With 1 base clipped from V and 6 bases from J, the junction kept 12 bases outside the gene matches. The CDR3 sequence is 18 residues long. Germline V gene lookup returns CDR1 DFQATT and CDR2 SNEGSKA (reference sequence). The CDR3 DNA follows: TGCAGTGCTAGAGTCCCCAAACGACTAGCGGGGGGGCAGGATACGCAGTATTTT. Amino acid sequence: CSARVPKRLAGGQDTQYF.

In this sample, this clonotype turned up many times. The chain combines TRBV7-3 with TRBJ2-7; D possibly corresponds to TRBD1 (6 bases). The length of the CDR3 is 15 residues. V shed 2 bases and J shed 0 bases, with 11 bases lying between them. In germline, CDR1 is SGHTA, CDR2 FQGTGA. CDR3 region: CASSLFGTSSYEQYF. Here the CDR3 DNA reads TGTGCCAGCAGCTTATTTGGGACATCCTCCTACGAGCAGTACTTC.

The chain carries TRBV2 and TRBJ2-1; TRBD2 agrees at 11 bases. Germline V gene data show CDR1 as SNHLY and CDR2 as FYNNEI. The CDR3 runs 14 residues. V lost 3 bases to trimming and J lost 6 bases; unmatched junction nucleotides: 1. CDR3 residues: CASSEGLAVNEQFF. CDR3 sequence (DNA): TGTGCCAGCAGTGAGGGACTAGCGGTCAATGAGCAGTTCTTC.

This clonotype was counted many times. This chain links TRBV7-9 with TRBJ2-3; 8 bases match TRBD1. The trim removed 4 bases at V and 5 bases at J, leaving 11 bases unmatched. The CDR3 runs to 16 residues. Germline CDR1 and CDR2: SEHNR and FQNEAQ (reference sequence). The CDR3 DNA reads as TGTGCCAGCAGCTCGAACGACAGGGGACTTGGAGATACGCAGTATTTT. Protein: CASSSNDRGLGDTQYF.